This record covers a single TCR beta chain. This clonotype was seen only a few times. What antigen it recognizes has not been identified. Base qualities were left out, and no much larger clone turns up one base away. These data are taken from a study of T cells in Graves' hyperthyroidism and ophthalmopathy (dated by TCRdb to 2018 to 2020). At the level of the whole study: To identify TCR V-J signatures that set the groups apart, the researchers used a discovery cohort of about a hundred patients, made up of some 41 with Graves' ophthalmopathy and around 58 with stable Graves' hyperthyroidism. Following sampling, methimazole starting at 30 mg daily was given to hyperthyroidism patients, and high-dose intravenous methylprednisolone was given to ophthalmopathy patients. For training and testing, the 100 or so patients in the discovery cohort were randomly divided in a 7:3 ratio. Prospective prediction of ophthalmopathy was tested in an independent validation cohort consisting of 18 hyperthyroidism patients and approximately 16 patients who later progressed to ophthalmopathy. TCR Vbeta CDR3 sequencing of 120 to 150 peripheral blood samples (under 45 ophthalmopathy, 75 to 85 hyperthyroidism and around 17 progressor patients) is reported in the paper. In several Graves' hyperthyroidism patients, the study also compared T-cell repertoires from thyroid tissue with T-cell repertoires from blood.

The V and J ends are trimmed by 8 bases and 2 bases, leaving 14 bases between them. From cysteine to phenylalanine, the CDR3 is 14 amino acids long. The read is trimmed to its CDR3 DNA, 42 bases read in frame from base 1. As encoded in the germline V gene, CDR1 is SNHLY while CDR2 is FYNNEI. Graves' hyperthyroidism was defined as stable when no progression to ophthalmopathy occurred over 18 months of follow-up. Hyperthyroidism patients were newly diagnosed, had a disease duration of under 2 months, and were aged 18 to 65 years. Patients with uncontrolled infections, other autoimmune diseases, pregnancy or lactation were excluded. Diagnoses were established on the basis of clinical symptoms, serum thyroxine and TRAb, thyroid ultrasound, and orbital computed tomography. Total RNA was extracted with Trizol reagent, and quality was checked on an Agilent 2100 Bioanalyzer. Results the study describes overall, beyond this receptor: Most expanded thyroid clonotypes (frequency above 0.001) were also detected in blood, a finding suggesting that blood repertoires may reflect thyroid immune responses. In validation, the model predicted progression to ophthalmopathy a median of around 6.5 months before onset, with 65% to 71% sensitivity and roughly 79% specificity. Sample size was not statistically predetermined, and investigators were not blinded to group allocation. In cross-validation, a model built on a 13 V-J signature told ophthalmopathy apart from stable hyperthyroidism with under 90% sensitivity and about 81% specificity, and in testing the same model reached 80%/75%.

The TCR beta CDR3 regions were amplified from RNA transcripts. The TCR CDR3 was subjected to a first round of RT-PCR using the HTBI primer set and the Qiagen OneStep RT-PCR kit. A second multiplex PCR round built the libraries, followed by size selection and purification. Paired-end sequencing of the libraries was performed with 100 bp reads on an Illumina HiSeq2000. The authors' analysis ran thus. SOAPnuke was used to process the raw data, throwing out any read that contained adapters or uncalled bases, had a mean Phred below 15, or lacked an exact constant-primer or identifier match. High-quality paired reads were merged using COPE v1.2.5, and each unique nucleotide sequence was defined as a clonotype. MiTCR v1.1 was used to align the clonotypes against IMGT TRBV, TRBD and TRBJ reference segments. Only V-J combinations with frequency above 0.0001, covering 99% to 99.2% of repertoires, were analysed. The TCS score was defined as the ratio of F50 (clonal expansion) to E x V (chaos), calculated using BLOSUM62-based TCRdist between CDR3 peptides within each V-J. Welch's t-statistics and random forest reduced roughly 540 V-J features to roughly 13, which were used in a naive Bayes classifier (R e1071). Thyroid-blood repertoire similarity was quantified with the Morisita-Horn index. TCRdb ran its own pipeline on the public reads, namely fastp trimming at Q25 and MiXCR clone calling, and kept in-frame beta chains. Every CDR3 protein is listed once, alongside the most common genes and DNA of its rows. The V and J calls follow TCRdb's processing rather than the paper's. The sample table contains tens of thousands of distinct CDR3 sequences; only one count was recorded for around 45% of them. The ten largest clones capture roughly 32% of the sample.

This sequence originates from a woman aged 50 to 60 with Graves' hyperthyroidism. Sequenced: peripheral blood or thyroid tissue (not recorded which). The chain links TRBV2 with TRBJ2-3, with a tentative D gene TRBD2 over 6 matching bases. The CDR3 protein: CASWGVGITDTQYF. The sequence in DNA is TGTGCCAGCTGGGGGGTCGGGATCACAGATACGCAGTATTTT.